The source of this T cell receptor beta chain is a study of cytomegalovirus exposure and HLA in healthy donors. Study-level findings and limits: Later analysis identified a missense DCLRE1C variant that was linked to TCR beta V- and J-gene trimming. The authors reported that TCR beta sequences could predict HLA-A and HLA-B alleles. These predictions were accurate for most subjects in the first cohort. Diagnosis of cytomegalovirus status made by the classifier reportedly showed high specificity and sensitivity.

There are a few counts of this clone. No antigen is known for it. The germline V gene encodes CDR1 SEHNR and CDR2 FQNEAQ (reference sequence). V lost 4 bases and J 3 bases, leaving 13 bases between the germline ends. This CDR3 is 15 amino acids long. Use of 60 Vbeta and 13 Jbeta primers characterized the PCR. Clones were read by immunoSEQ multiplex PCR, and TCRdb kept only the in-frame ones, dropping some. The table includes about 110,000 clones, around 80% detected once. Sequencing used PBMCs. The TCR sequence derives from a man in his fifties or sixties in good health and CMV-seronegative. This chain links TRBV7-9 with TRBJ1-5; D gene ambiguous. CDR3 in amino acids: CASSSSGRINQPQHF. The CDR3 coding sequence is TGTGCCAGCAGCTCAAGCGGACGGATCAATCAGCCCCAGCATTTT.